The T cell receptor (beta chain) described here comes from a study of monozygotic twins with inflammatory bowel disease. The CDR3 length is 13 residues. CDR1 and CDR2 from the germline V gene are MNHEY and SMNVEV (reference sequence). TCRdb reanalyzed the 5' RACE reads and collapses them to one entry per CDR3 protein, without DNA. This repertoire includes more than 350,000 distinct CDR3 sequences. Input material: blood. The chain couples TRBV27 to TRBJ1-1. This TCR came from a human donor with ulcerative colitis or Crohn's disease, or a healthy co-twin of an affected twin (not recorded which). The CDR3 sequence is CASSFLGGREAFF.